Listed here are 8 T cell receptor delta chains from one sample, sequenced in a study of Vδ1+ human thymocytes. For these TCRs, the target antigens are not known. Extracted RNA was reverse transcribed into cDNA. Pooled V-gene forward primers with one constant-region reverse primer generated the CDR3 amplicons by multiplex PCR. TCRdb made new clone calls on the multiplex PCR reads using CATT. The sample carries about 75,000 delta-chain clones, about 35% recorded once. Study outcomes and limitations: Highly polyclonal TRG and TRD repertoires with Gaussian CDR3 length distributions appeared in thymus.

The sample taken for sequencing was Vdelta1+ gamma-delta thymocytes from the thymus. Subset indicated: FACS-sorted CD3+ TCRalphabeta- TCRVdelta1+ TCRVdelta2- thymocytes. Every receptor here comes from a boy under two years old who had congenital heart surgery.

This chain links TRDV1 with TRDJ1; D gene unclear. The CDR3 has 14 amino acids. The germline V and J ends were trimmed by 0 bases and 0 bases, with 5 bases remaining between them. Germline V gene lookup returns CDR1 TSWWSYY and CDR2 QGS. CDR3 protein: CALGELWNTDKLIF. The CDR3 DNA is TGTGCTCTTGGGGAACTCTGGAACACCGATAAACTCATCTTT.

This chain uses TRDV1 with TRDJ1; D perhaps matches TRDD3 (10 bases). V lost 5 bases, J lost 9 bases, and 28 bases lay in between. From germline, CDR1 is TSWWSYY and CDR2 QGS. This CDR3 has 17 residues. The CDR3 region is CALGRGLPTWGIQELIF. As DNA, the CDR3 is TGTGCTCTTGGGAGAGGCCTTCCTACGTGGGGGATACAGGAACTCATCTTT.

The genes are TRDV1 and TRDJ1; TRDD3 matches 8 bases. The CDR3 consists of 26 residues. J was trimmed by 0 bases and V by 3 bases; bases with no gene match: 36. Per germline, CDR1 TSWWSYY and CDR2 QGS. CDR3 DNA sequence: TGTGCTCTTGGGGAGATGCCTTCCCGCTGGAGGGGTTTTTACTGGGGGTTCTCCCTTAACACCGATAAACTCATCTTT. Translated, it gives CALGEMPSRWRGFYWGFSLNTDKLIF.

The chain couples TRDV1 to TRDJ1; 7 bases are a match to TRDD3. J gave up 0 bases and V 0 bases, and 19 bases lay outside the gene matches. The germline gives CDR1 TSWWSYY, CDR2 QGS. The CDR3 sequence is 21 residues long. This chain's CDR3 is CALGELRRVAGGPPYTDKLIF. Written as DNA, the CDR3 is TGTGCTCTTGGGGAACTACGTCGAGTGGCTGGGGGCCCCCCGTACACCGATAAACTCATCTTT.

This clone was recorded a few times. The rearrangement uses TRDV1 and TRDJ1; 8 bases are shared with TRDD3. Germline V CDR1 and CDR2: TSWWSYY, QGS. Trimming removed 0 bases from V and 0 bases from J; junction bases left unmatched: 12. This CDR3 spans 19 amino acids. The CDR3 loop reads CALGELLGAHYLYTDKLIF. The CDR3 DNA reads TGTGCTCTTGGGGAACTACTGGGGGCGCACTATCTGTACACCGATAAACTCATCTTT.

The rearrangement joins TRDV1 to TRDJ2; D is undetermined. V lost 3 bases, J lost 0 bases, and 5 bases lay in between. The germline gives CDR1 TSWWSYY, CDR2 QGS. The CDR3 has 14 amino acids. The CDR3 reads CALGESALTAQLFF. CDR3 coding DNA: TGTGCTCTTGGGGAGTCCGCTTTGACAGCACAACTCTTCTTT.

This clone was observed a handful of times. The J gene is TRDJ1, the V gene TRDV1, with 10 bases identical to TRDD3. Germline V gene lookup returns CDR1 TSWWSYY and CDR2 QGS. The CDR3 is 19 residues long. Trimming at V came to 3 bases and at J to 0 bases, leaving 13 bases not matched to a gene. The CDR3 protein is CALGDQHYWGMQYTDKLIF. The CDR3 nucleotides are TGTGCTCTTGGGGATCAACATTACTGGGGGATGCAGTACACCGATAAACTCATCTTT.

The J gene is TRDJ1, the V gene TRDV1; 7 bases agree with TRDD3. CDR3 length: 18 amino acids. After removal of 3 bases from V and 5 bases from J, the junction contained 18 bases not matched to a gene. Germline CDR1 is TSWWSYY and CDR2 is QGS. CDR3 sequence reads: CALGDPSWGTNFMDKLIF. As DNA, the CDR3 is TGTGCTCTTGGGGATCCCTCGTGGGGGACGAATTTTATGGATAAACTCATCTTT.